This T cell receptor (beta chain) was observed in a study of T cells in Graves' hyperthyroidism and ophthalmopathy. The CDR3 has 14 amino acids. The V and J ends lost 4 bases and 1 base respectively, with 9 bases between them. Template material for amplifying TCR beta CDR3 regions consisted of RNA transcripts. RT-PCR in the first round (using the HTBI primer set) targeted the TCR CDR3. One entry per CDR3 protein, called by TCRdb with MiXCR from the multiplex PCR reads. The sample has about 740,000 distinct CDR3 sequences, around 15% seen once; the top ten hold approximately 10%. Overall study findings and caveats: In simple terms, a model built on 13 V-J features told ophthalmopathy apart from stable hyperthyroidism.

About this clonotype: Its antigen is not identified. This could be a read error, since a much larger clone is one nucleotide away. It is likely a read error, because the conserved phenylalanine at the end of the CDR3 is missing.

This receptor was identified in a woman younger than 30 with Graves' hyperthyroidism. The chain is built from TRBV12-3 or TRBV12-4 and TRBJ2-3; D remains unclear. The sample taken for sequencing was blood. The CDR3 loop is CASSSTPRTDTQYS. CDR3 coding DNA: TGTGCCAGCAGTTCCACTCCTCGCACAGATACGCAGTATTCT.